Listed below are T cell receptor beta chains from one sample, sequenced in a study of neurological immune-mediated disorders. TCRdb re-derived calls from the 5' RACE reads in MiXCR, one entry per CDR3 protein. The repertoire holds approximately 30,000 distinct CDR3 sequences, about 6% seen once, with about 2.1% in the top ten. The sequencing input was CD4+ T cells from blood. Receptors were obtained from a woman in her 50s in good health. Both conserved end residues are part of each CDR3. D genes are given only for firm matches. Rows may omit the clone size; those that give it use once, few, many or a size class.

D	size	J	V	CDR3	DNA
.	many	TRBJ2-3	TRBV7-8	CASSLRSRARLGTDTQYF	TGTGCCAGCAGCTTGCGCTCTCGGGCACGACTGGGCACAGATACGCAGTATTTT
TRBD1	many	TRBJ2-3	TRBV6-1	CASRLTGVSADTQYF	TGTGCCAGCAGGCTCACAGGGGTCTCTGCAGATACGCAGTATTTT
.	.	TRBJ2-3	TRBV20-1	CSARGDVGNTDTQYF	TGCAGTGCTAGAGGAGATGTAGGTAACACAGATACGCAGTATTTT
TRBD2	many	TRBJ2-1	TRBV7-9	CASSFREANEQFF	TGTGCCAGCAGCTTCCGGGAGGCCAATGAGCAGTTCTTC
.	many	TRBJ2-2	TRBV10-3	CAISVREPGELFF	TGTGCCATCAGTGTGAGGGAACCTGGGGAGCTGTTTTTT
.	many	TRBJ2-3	TRBV29-1	CSVIGGADRPTDTQYF	TGCAGCGTTATCGGTGGGGCCGACCGACCAACAGATACGCAGTATTTT
.	few	TRBJ1-1	TRBV7-8	CASTNREGSTEAFF	TGTGCCAGCACCAACAGGGAGGGGAGCACTGAAGCTTTCTTT
.	few	TRBJ2-3	TRBV6-1	CASSGGSSTDTQYF	TGTGCCAGCAGTGGTGGTAGCAGCACAGATACGCAGTATTTT
.	many	TRBJ1-1	TRBV6-5	CASCQILNTEAFF	TGTGCCAGCTGCCAGATCCTGAACACTGAAGCTTTCTTT
TRBD1	many	TRBJ1-5	TRBV5-6	CASSPRDRGSNQPQHF	TGTGCCAGCAGCCCCCGGGACAGGGGAAGCAATCAGCCCCAGCATTTT
.	many	TRBJ2-5	TRBV29-1	CSVDLVGETQYF	TGCAGCGTTGACCTGGTGGGGGAGACCCAGTACTTC
.	many	TRBJ1-2	TRBV20-1	CSAWFTGGYTF	TGCAGTGCATGGTTCACAGGGGGCTACACCTTC
TRBD2	many	TRBJ2-5	TRBV20-1	CSAGPKRGFIETQYF	TGCAGTGCTGGCCCCAAGCGGGGTTTTATTGAGACCCAGTACTTC
TRBD2	many	TRBJ2-3	TRBV20-1	CSSSGVESTDTQYF	TGCAGTTCCAGCGGGGTGGAGAGTACAGATACGCAGTATTTT
.	many	TRBJ2-1	TRBV20-1	CSPSGMGKQFF	TGCAGCCCGAGTGGTATGGGGAAGCAGTTCTTC
.	many	TRBJ1-1	TRBV5-1	CASSLTQLTGNTEAFF	TGCGCCAGCAGCTTGACCCAACTGACAGGGAACACTGAAGCTTTCTTT
TRBD1	many	TRBJ2-1	TRBV12-3/TRBV12-4	CASTLVGGEQFF	TGTGCCAGCACCCTAGTAGGGGGCGAGCAGTTCTTC
.	many	TRBJ2-5	TRBV7-9	CASSFGFAQETQYF	TGTGCCAGCAGCTTCGGGTTTGCACAAGAGACCCAGTACTTC
TRBD1	.	TRBJ2-5	TRBV19	CASGQGQETQYF	TGTGCCAGTGGACAGGGACAAGAGACCCAGTACTTC
.	many	TRBJ1-6	TRBV20-1	CSARDSGWESPLHF	TGCAGTGCTAGAGATTCGGGGTGGGAGTCACCCCTCCACTTT
TRBD1	many	TRBJ1-1	TRBV7-2	CASSFQTGDTEAFF	TGTGCCAGCAGCTTTCAAACAGGGGACACTGAAGCTTTCTTT
TRBD2	few	TRBJ2-5	TRBV5-4	CASSQGLAQETQYF	TGTGCCAGCAGCCAGGGACTAGCTCAAGAGACCCAGTACTTC
TRBD2	many	TRBJ2-1	TRBV20-1	CSVLAGGGNEQFF	TGCAGTGTTCTAGCGGGAGGCGGAAATGAGCAGTTCTTC
TRBD1	many	TRBJ2-3	TRBV20-1	CSARIWTGGIADTQYF	TGCAGTGCTAGAATTTGGACAGGGGGCATCGCAGATACGCAGTATTTT
.	many	TRBJ2-6	TRBV29-1	CSVERLSGANVLTF	TGCAGCGTTGAACGACTCTCTGGGGCCAACGTCCTGACTTTC
.	many	TRBJ1-1	TRBV5-1	CASTLTGVLNTEAFF	TGCGCCAGCACTCTGACGGGGGTCCTGAACACTGAAGCTTTCTTT
TRBD1	many	TRBJ1-1	TRBV9	CASSVAMGTGMNTEAFF	TGTGCCAGCAGCGTAGCCATGGGGACAGGGATGAACACTGAAGCTTTCTTT
TRBD2	many	TRBJ2-3	TRBV20-1	CSAWTRTLSTDTQYF	TGCAGTGCATGGACTAGGACGCTGAGCACAGATACGCAGTATTTT
.	many	TRBJ2-7	TRBV3-1	CASSQTTGFGEQYF	TGTGCCAGCAGCCAAACAACAGGGTTTGGGGAGCAGTACTTC
.	many	TRBJ2-1	TRBV5-1	CASRGAGTHNEQFF	TGCGCCAGCAGGGGGGCTGGGACCCACAATGAGCAGTTCTTC
.	.	TRBJ1-1	TRBV4-2	CASSQGDEAFF	TGTGCCAGCAGCCAAGGCGATGAAGCTTTCTTT
.	many	TRBJ2-7	TRBV20-1	CSASPMTAYNEQYF	TGCAGTGCTAGCCCTATGACAGCCTATAACGAGCAGTACTTC
.	many	TRBJ1-1	TRBV28	CASSLLGGSGNTEAFF	TGTGCCAGCAGTTTATTGGGGGGAAGCGGGAACACTGAAGCTTTCTTT
.	many	TRBJ2-3	TRBV12-3/TRBV12-4	CASRPARLASSTDTQYF	TGTGCCAGCAGGCCCGCCCGCCTAGCGTCAAGCACAGATACGCAGTATTTT
.	many	TRBJ1-2	TRBV18	CASSKGDTQYGYTF	TGTGCCAGCTCTAAGGGGGACACCCAATATGGCTACACCTTC
TRBD2	many	TRBJ2-1	TRBV20-1	CSAPASGRKTSYNEQFF	TGCAGTGCCCCCGCTAGCGGGAGGAAAACCTCCTACAATGAGCAGTTCTTC
.	.	TRBJ2-1	TRBV12-3/TRBV12-4	CASSLRRNNEQFF	TGTGCCAGCAGTTTGCGCAGGAACAATGAGCAGTTCTTC
TRBD1	.	TRBJ1-6	TRBV7-6	CASSLQAGGYNSPLHF	TGTGCCAGCAGCTTACAGGCAGGGGGCTATAATTCACCCCTCCACTTT
TRBD1	many	TRBJ2-7	TRBV10-3	CAISGDRGPHEQYF	TGTGCCATCAGTGGGGACAGGGGGCCCCACGAGCAGTACTTC
TRBD1	many	TRBJ2-7	TRBV7-2	CASTTGLSYEQYF	TGTGCCAGCACGACAGGGTTGAGCTACGAGCAGTACTTC
.	many	TRBJ2-1	TRBV6-6	CASSYDPGRNEQFF	TGTGCCAGCAGCTATGACCCGGGCCGCAATGAGCAGTTCTTC
TRBD1	many	TRBJ1-6	TRBV7-6	CASSLEGQGASPLHF	TGTGCCAGCAGCTTAGAGGGACAGGGGGCATCACCCCTCCACTTT